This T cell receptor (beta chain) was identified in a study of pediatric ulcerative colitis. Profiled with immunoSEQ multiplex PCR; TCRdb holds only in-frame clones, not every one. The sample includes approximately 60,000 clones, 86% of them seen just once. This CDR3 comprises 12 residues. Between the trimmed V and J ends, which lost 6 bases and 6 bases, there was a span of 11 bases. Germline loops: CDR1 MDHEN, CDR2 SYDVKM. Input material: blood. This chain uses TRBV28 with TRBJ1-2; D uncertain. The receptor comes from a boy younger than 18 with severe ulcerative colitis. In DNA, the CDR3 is TGTGCCAGCAGCTTGTCGGATCATGGCTACACCTTC. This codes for CASSLSDHGYTF.